The source of this T cell receptor beta chain is a study of blood T cell repertoires in COVID-19. Overall study context: The origin of the acute and convalescent COVID-19 samples was the United States, Italy and Spain. PBMCs, B-cell-depleted T cells, or T cells provided the cDNA or gDNA that made up the material.

This clone appeared a single time. Seattle-derived patients entered the study during active infection and were followed longitudinally. Deletions cut 4 bases from V and 6 bases from J, with 19 bases between. CDR3 length equals 15 residues. CDR1 and CDR2 (germline): SGHTS, YDEGEE. In the original workflow: Estimates of nucleated cell counts were drawn from the amplification of reference gene primers. Sequencing used immunoSEQ multiplex PCR; TCRdb keeps in-frame clones, though not all of them. Clone size and the V and J calls come from that table; the DNA yielded D and trimming. The table records roughly 460,000 clones, about 90% of them present only once.

This chain joins TRBV5-8 and TRBJ1-2; the D gene is possibly TRBD1 (6 bases). Sequencing was carried out using peripheral blood. This TCR came from a man aged 18 to 35 with COVID-19, enrolled during active disease. The CDR3 nucleotides read TGTGCCAGCAGCGTACGACAGGCGCCTGGAGATGGCTACACCTTC. Protein: CASSVRQAPGDGYTF.